The 20 T cell receptor beta chains presented below share a single source sample, sequenced in a study of cytomegalovirus exposure and HLA in healthy donors. The PCR ran on 60 Vbeta and 13 Jbeta primers. Sequencing was performed with immunoSEQ multiplex PCR; in TCRdb, only in-frame clones are kept and a portion is missing. Of 160,000 or so clones listed, approximately 80% are singletons. Material for sequencing was PBMCs. The receptors were sampled from a woman between 50 and 59 years old in good health and CMV-seropositive.

The gene calls are TRBV10-3 and TRBJ1-1; 10 positions agree with TRBD1. The germline gives CDR1 ENHRY, CDR2 SYGVKD. The junction had 9 bases not matched to a gene; V was cut back by 5 bases and J by 3 bases. There are 16 residues in the CDR3. CDR3 DNA: TGTGCCATCAGTTTACGACAGGGGGCAATAGACACTGAAGCTTTCTTT. Its protein is CAISLRQGAIDTEAFF.

J is TRBJ2-3 and V is TRBV5-4; D perhaps matches TRBD1 (6 bases). V gave up 0 bases and J gave up 1 base, with 12 bases separating them. This CDR3 contains 16 residues. Germline V gene sequence: CDR1 SGHNT, CDR2 YYREEE (reference sequence). The CDR3 DNA follows: TGTGCCAGCAGCTTGGTGGGTCGACAGGGCACAGATACGCAGTATTTT. Translated, it gives CASSLVGRQGTDTQYF.

The chain couples TRBV6-5 to TRBJ1-2; D remains unclear. The V end lost 6 bases, the J end lost 2 bases, and 16 bases lay between the germline ends. Per germline, CDR1 MNHEY and CDR2 SVGAGI. The length of the CDR3 is 15 residues. As DNA, the CDR3 is TGTGCCAGCAGCCCTACGCTGGCGGCCAACTATGGCTACACCTTC. It translates to CASSPTLAANYGYTF.

The chain employs TRBV7-9 and TRBJ1-4; 9 bases are a match to TRBD1. V lost 2 bases to trimming and J lost 7 bases; unmatched junction nucleotides: 5. CDR3 length: 15 residues. Germline lookup yields CDR1 SEHNR and CDR2 FQNEAQ (reference sequence). CDR3 coding DNA: TGTGCCAGCAGCTTACCGGACAGGGGAACTGAAAAACTGTTTTTT. Translation: CASSLPDRGTEKLFF.

This clone turned up a few times. The rearrangement links TRBV2 to TRBJ2-7; TRBD1 matches 7 bases. V was clipped by 7 bases and J by 1 base; unmatched bases: 4. The CDR3 extends over 13 amino acids. The V gene's germline CDR1 is SNHLY and CDR2 FYNNEI. The CDR3 DNA reads TGTGCCAGCACCCGGGACAGTTCCTACGAGCAGTACTTC. Encoded protein: CASTRDSSYEQYF.

The chain combines TRBV5-1 with TRBJ2-3; TRBD2 aligns across 11 bases. From germline, CDR1 is SGHRS and CDR2 YFSETQ. J was trimmed by 3 bases and V by 0 bases; bases with no gene match: 18. CDR3 size: 21 residues. CDR3 sequence: CASSLASSSGGRGKRTDTQYF. CDR3 sequence (DNA): TGCGCCAGCAGCTTGGCCTCCTCTAGCGGGGGGAGGGGAAAAAGGACAGATACGCAGTATTTT.

The rearrangement links TRBV12-1 to TRBJ2-2; TRBD1 is the table's D call and was not checked against the DNA. TRBV12-1 is recorded as a pseudogene. The CDR3 extends over 16 amino acids. CDR3 bases: TGTGCCAGCAGCCTCCGGGACAGGGGGCGCGGCGGGGAGCTGTTTTTT. Its protein is CASSLRDRGRGGELFF.

The rearrangement joins TRBV2 to TRBJ1-5; weak D call: TRBD1 (5 bases). CDR3 length equals 13 residues. Germline values: CDR1 SNHLY, CDR2 FYNNEI. Trimming stripped 7 bases from V and 4 bases from J, with 11 bases between. CDR3 protein: CASNRDSNQPQHF. CDR3 sequence (DNA): TGTGCCAGCAACCGGGACTCTAATCAGCCCCAGCATTTT.

The J gene is TRBJ1-6, the V gene TRBV19, with a possible D match to TRBD1 (6 bases). This CDR3 is built from 14 residues. The V gene lost 1 base and the J gene lost 9 bases, with 10 bases spanning the gap. Per the germline V gene, CDR1 is LNHDA and CDR2 is SQIVND (reference sequence). In DNA, the CDR3 is TGTGCCAGTAGTATAGCAGGGGTTGGTTCACCCCTCCACTTT. The encoded protein is CASSIAGVGSPLHF.

V usage is TRBV2 and J usage is TRBJ1-2, with no clear D. Germline V gene data show CDR1 as SNHLY and CDR2 as FYNNEI. Trimming shortened V by 4 bases and J by 8 bases, and 11 bases separated the two germline ends. The length of the CDR3 is 12 residues. Here the CDR3 DNA reads TGTGCCAGCAGTGGGGTAGAGGGAGGCTACACCTTC. This encodes CASSGVEGGYTF.

The V and J genes are TRBV7-2 and TRBJ2-7, with 9 bases that match TRBD1. J was trimmed by 3 bases and V by 7 bases; bases with no gene match: 7. The germline V gene has CDR1 SGHTA and CDR2 FQGNSA. This CDR3 contains 14 residues. DNA of the CDR3: TGTGCCAGCATCGTGGACAGGGGCCACTACGAGCAGTACTTC. Translation gives CASIVDRGHYEQYF. Drawing the rest from reference TRBV7-2 and TRBJ2-7, the complete variable domain is GAGVSQSPSNKVTEKGKDVELRCDPISGHTALYWYRQSLGQGLEFLIYFQGNSAPDKSGLPSDRFSAERTGGSVSTLTIQRTQQEDSAVYLCASIVDRGHYEQYFGPGTRLTVT.

This sequence joins TRBV6-5 and TRBJ2-1; D gene uncertain. The germline V gene has CDR1 MNHEY and CDR2 SVGAGI. CDR3 length: 15 residues. Trimming stripped 3 bases from V and 3 bases from J, with 12 bases between. This CDR3 reads CASSYSPGHYNEQFF. The CDR3 DNA sequence: TGTGCCAGCAGTTATTCTCCTGGGCACTACAATGAGCAGTTCTTC.

V and J are TRBV4-3 and TRBJ2-3; D gene ambiguous. Trimming shortened V by 2 bases and J by 0 bases, and 3 bases separated the two germline ends. This CDR3 contains 13 residues. Germline V lookup: CDR1 LGHNA, CDR2 YSLEER. DNA for the CDR3: TGCGCCAGCAGCCAAACTAGCACAGATACGCAGTATTTT. Its translation is CASSQTSTDTQYF.

CDR3 region: CASSLGVGDYEQYF. The CDR3 coding sequence is TGTGCCAGCAGCTTAGGTGTCGGTGACTACGAGCAGTACTTC. This rearrangement joins TRBV7-2 to TRBJ2-7; D not resolved. The ends were cut back, 1 base at V and 3 bases at J, with 10 bases in the middle. This CDR3 region has 14 residues. Per germline, CDR1 SGHTA and CDR2 FQGNSA.

The V gene is TRBV11-3, the J gene TRBJ2-2; 13 bases line up with TRBD2. With V trimmed by 5 bases and J by 5 bases, 5 bases remained unmatched. CDR3 size: 16 residues. The germline gives CDR1 SGHNT, CDR2 YENEEA. As DNA, the CDR3 is TGTGCCAGCAGCCCCGGACTAGCGGGAGTTACCGGGGAGCTGTTTTTT. Protein sequence: CASSPGLAGVTGELFF.

The chain joins TRBV7-9 to TRBJ2-7; the D is unclear. The CDR3 covers 14 residues. Germline V gene lookup returns CDR1 SEHNR and CDR2 FQNEAQ (reference sequence). Trimming removed 4 bases from V and 0 bases from J, with 10 bases in between. Written as DNA, the CDR3 is TGTGCCAGCAGCTCCCCGGTCTACTCCTACGAGCAGTACTTC. Residues: CASSSPVYSYEQYF.

Details on this clone: At one end the junction does not follow the germline gene, possibly because of a read error. The rearrangement links TRBV28 to TRBJ2-7, with TRBD1 identical over 11 bases. CDR1 and CDR2 (germline): MDHEN, SYDVKM. The CDR3 contains 11 residues. The CDR3 protein is CASSTRDRGNF. CDR3 DNA: TGTGCCAGCAGTACCCGGGACAGGGGGAACTTC.

Comments on this clone: The junction and the germline gene differ at one end; a read error may be behind it. V gene TRBV7-9 combines with J gene TRBJ1-4; 10 bases are shared with TRBD1. This CDR3 has 15 residues. CDR1 SEHNR and CDR2 FQNEAQ come from the germline V gene (reference sequence). CDR3 in DNA: TGTTCCAGCAGCTTCGGACAGGGGGATAATGAAAAACTGTTTTTT. This translates into CSSSFGQGDNEKLFF.

The chain is built from TRBV13 and TRBJ2-7; 9 bases line up with TRBD1. The germline CDR1 and CDR2 sequences are PRHDT and FYEKMQ (reference sequence). The J segment lost 5 bases and the V segment lost 4 bases, leaving 9 bases of the junction unmatched. The CDR3 consists of 15 residues. CDR3 sequence reads: CASSSPRQGEDEQYF. CDR3 bases: TGTGCCAGCAGCTCTCCCCGACAGGGGGAAGACGAGCAGTACTTC.

CDR3 sequence (DNA): TGTGCCAGCAGCAGGTCCTCTGATATGCCCCAGCATTTT. This sequence encodes CASSRSSDMPQHF. The genes are TRBV6-5 and TRBJ1-5; D gene ambiguous. Trimming pared 6 bases from V and 9 bases from J, leaving 15 bases between. The CDR3 length is 13 residues. Germline assignment: CDR1 MNHEY and CDR2 SVGAGI.